This T cell receptor (beta chain) was obtained from a study of T cell responses to AZD1222 COVID-19 vaccine. Turning to the study itself: It was second doses at about 4 or about 12 weeks that were pooled.

Study results and limitations: In all cases, repertoires were sampled only after the peak T cell response. Donors in the cohort were predominantly white British and more often female, and clonal diversity was possibly underestimated.

Comments on this clone: Its antigen remains unknown.

Data came from immunoSEQ multiplex PCR; TCRdb stores just in-frame clones and leaves some out. The sample carries about 140,000 clones, more than 90% recorded once. CDR1 LGHDT and CDR2 YNNKEL come from the germline V gene (reference sequence). The CDR3 runs 17 residues. V lost 3 bases, J lost 7 bases, and 11 bases stayed unmatched. The source of this sequence is an adult in good health. The material sequenced was peripheral blood, taken on day 0 of AZD1222 vaccination. J is TRBJ2-1 and V is TRBV3-1 (or the pseudogene TRBV3-2); 11 nucleotides agree with TRBD1. CDR3 DNA: TGTGCCAGCAGCCAGGGATCAGGGACAGGGGGAAGTAATGAGCAGTTCTTC. Encoded protein: CASSQGSGTGGSNEQFF.